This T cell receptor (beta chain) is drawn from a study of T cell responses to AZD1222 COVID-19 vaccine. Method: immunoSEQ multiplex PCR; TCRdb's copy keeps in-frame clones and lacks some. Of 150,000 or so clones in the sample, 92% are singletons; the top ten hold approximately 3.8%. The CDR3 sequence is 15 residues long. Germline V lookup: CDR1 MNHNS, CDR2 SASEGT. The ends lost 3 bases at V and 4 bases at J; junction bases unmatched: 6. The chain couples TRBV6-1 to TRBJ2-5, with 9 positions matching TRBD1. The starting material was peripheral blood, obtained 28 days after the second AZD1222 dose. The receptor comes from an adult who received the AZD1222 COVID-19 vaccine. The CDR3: CASSEQQGALETQYF. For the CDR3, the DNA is TGTGCCAGCAGTGAGCAACAGGGGGCTTTAGAGACCCAGTACTTC.